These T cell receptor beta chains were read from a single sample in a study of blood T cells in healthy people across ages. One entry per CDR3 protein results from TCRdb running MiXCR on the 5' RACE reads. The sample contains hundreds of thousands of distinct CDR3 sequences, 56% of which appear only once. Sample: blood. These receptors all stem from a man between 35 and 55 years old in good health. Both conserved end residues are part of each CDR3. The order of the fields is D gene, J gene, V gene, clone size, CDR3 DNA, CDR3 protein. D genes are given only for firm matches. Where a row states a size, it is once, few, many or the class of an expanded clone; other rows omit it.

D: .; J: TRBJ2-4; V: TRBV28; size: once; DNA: TGTGCCAGCACAGGGGTTGTCTACAATGAGCAGTACTTC; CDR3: CASTGVVYNEQYF
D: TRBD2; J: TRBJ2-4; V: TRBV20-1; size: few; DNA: TGCAGTGCTAGAGCGCTAGCGGGAGGAGAGCAGTACTTC; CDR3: CSARALAGGEQYF
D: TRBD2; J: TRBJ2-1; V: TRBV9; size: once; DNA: TGTGCCAGCAGCCCGAGGGGCGGGAGAACCTACAATGAGCAGTTCTTC; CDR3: CASSPRGGRTYNEQFF
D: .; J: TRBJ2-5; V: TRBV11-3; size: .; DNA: TGTGCCAGCAGCTCGCCCTCGGGGTCCGGATTGGAGACCCAGTACTTC; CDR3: CASSSPSGSGLETQYF
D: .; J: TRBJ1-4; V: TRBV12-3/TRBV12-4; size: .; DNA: TGTGCCAGCAGTTTTTTCGGGGCAAAACTGTTTTTT; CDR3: CASSFFGAKLFF
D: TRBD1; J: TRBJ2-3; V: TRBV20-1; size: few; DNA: TGCAGTGCTAGAGATCCCGGGACAGGGGGCACAGATACGCAGTATTTT; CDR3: CSARDPGTGGTDTQYF
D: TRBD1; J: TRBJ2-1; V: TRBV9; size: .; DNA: TGTGCCAGCAGCGCCTGGACAGGGAGGCACCTCACCTACAATGAGCAGTTCTTC; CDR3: CASSAWTGRHLTYNEQFF
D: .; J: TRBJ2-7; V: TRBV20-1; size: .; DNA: TGCAGTGCTAGAGCCAAGGCGGGGTGCGAGCAGTACTTC; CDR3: CSARAKAGCEQYF
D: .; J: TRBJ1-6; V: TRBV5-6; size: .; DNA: TGTGCCAGCAGCTTGCGCCGTCTTTTGGGGAAAAAGGCCTATAATTCACCCCTCCACTTT; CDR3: CASSLRRLLGKKAYNSPLHF
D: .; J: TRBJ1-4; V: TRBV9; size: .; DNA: TGTGCCAGCAGCCCCCAGCCTACCTTGGGGGTCACTAATGAAAAACTGTTTTTT; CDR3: CASSPQPTLGVTNEKLFF
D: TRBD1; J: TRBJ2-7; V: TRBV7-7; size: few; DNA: TGTGCCAGCAGCCCTCTGACAGGGTACGAGCAGTACTTC; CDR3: CASSPLTGYEQYF
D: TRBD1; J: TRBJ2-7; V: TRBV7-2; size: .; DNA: TGTGCCAGCAGCTTAGTCGGGACAGGGCCTGACGAGCAGTACTTC; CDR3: CASSLVGTGPDEQYF
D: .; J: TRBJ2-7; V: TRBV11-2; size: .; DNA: TGTGCCAGCAGCTCCCATGCAGGGGAGCAGTACTTC; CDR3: CASSSHAGEQYF
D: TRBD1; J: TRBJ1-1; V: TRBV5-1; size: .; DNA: TGCGCCAGCAGCTTGATACGTGACAGGGGGAACACTGAAGCTTTCTTT; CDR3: CASSLIRDRGNTEAFF
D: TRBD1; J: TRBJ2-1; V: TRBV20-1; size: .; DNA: TGCAGTGCAGGACAGGCTTCCTACAATGAGCAGTTCTTC; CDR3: CSAGQASYNEQFF
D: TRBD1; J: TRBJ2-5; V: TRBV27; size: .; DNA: TGTGCCAGCAGGAACCAACAGGGGATTTTCCCGGAGACCCAGTACTTC; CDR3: CASRNQQGIFPETQYF
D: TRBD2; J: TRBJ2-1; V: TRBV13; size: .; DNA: TGTGCCAGCAGCGAATTCCTAGCGGGGAGTAATGAGCAGTTCTTC; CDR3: CASSEFLAGSNEQFF
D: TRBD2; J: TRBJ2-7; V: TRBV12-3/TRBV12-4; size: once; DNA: TGTGCCAGCAGTCCGCGGGGGGGGACTAGCGGATACGAGCAGTACTTC; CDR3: CASSPRGGTSGYEQYF
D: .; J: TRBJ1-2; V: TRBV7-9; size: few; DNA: TGTGCCAGCAGCTCCAACGCAGGGTCTTGGGCCTATGGCTACACCTTC; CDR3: CASSSNAGSWAYGYTF
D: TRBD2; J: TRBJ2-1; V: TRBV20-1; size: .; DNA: TGCAGTGCTAGAGAACTAGCGGGAGTAGGGAATGAGCAGTTCTTC; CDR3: CSARELAGVGNEQFF
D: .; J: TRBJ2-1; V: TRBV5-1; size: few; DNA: TGCGCCAGCAGCTTGGCTGTGGGGTATGATGAGCAGTTCTTC; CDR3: CASSLAVGYDEQFF
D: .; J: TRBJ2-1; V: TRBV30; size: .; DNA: TGTGCCTGGACCCCGACCTACAATGAGCAGTTCTTC; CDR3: CAWTPTYNEQFF
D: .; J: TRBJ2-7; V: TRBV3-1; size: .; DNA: TGTGCCAGCAGCCAAGAAGGCAGCTTCGAGCAGTACTTC; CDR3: CASSQEGSFEQYF
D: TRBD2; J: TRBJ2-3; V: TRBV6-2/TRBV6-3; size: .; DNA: TGTGCCAGCAGTTTCACTAGCGGGGGAGGAACAGATACGCAGTATTTT; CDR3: CASSFTSGGGTDTQYF
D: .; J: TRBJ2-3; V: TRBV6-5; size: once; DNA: TGTGCCAGCAGTTACTCCCCGGCGGTCCAGAGAAATAGCACAGATACGCAGTATTTT; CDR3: CASSYSPAVQRNSTDTQYF
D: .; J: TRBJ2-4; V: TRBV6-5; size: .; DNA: TGTGCCAGCAGTCCCGGAGTCTTCAAAAACATTCAGTACTTC; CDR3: CASSPGVFKNIQYF
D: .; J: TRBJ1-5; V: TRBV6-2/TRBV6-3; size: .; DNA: TGTGCCAGCAGTTACGGAGATAGCAATCAGCCCCAGCGTTTT; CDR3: CASSYGDSNQPQRF
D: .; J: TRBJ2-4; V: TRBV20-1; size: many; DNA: TGCAGTGCTAGAGAGGTCGGAAACATTCAGTACTTC; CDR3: CSAREVGNIQYF
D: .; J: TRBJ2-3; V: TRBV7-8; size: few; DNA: TGTGCCAGCAGCTTCTACAGGGATGGAGATACGCAGTATTTT; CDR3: CASSFYRDGDTQYF
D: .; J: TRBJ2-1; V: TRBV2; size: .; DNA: TGTGCCAGCAGAAGAGGGGTCTCCTACAATGAGCAGTTCTTC; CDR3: CASRRGVSYNEQFF
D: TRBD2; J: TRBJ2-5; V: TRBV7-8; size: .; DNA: TGTGCCAGCAGCTTAGCGGTCGCTAGCGGGAGGTCCGGGGCCCAGTACTTC; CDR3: CASSLAVASGRSGAQYF
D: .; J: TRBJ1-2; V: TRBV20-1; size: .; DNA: TGCAGTGCTAGGGGGACGCTAGCTAACTATGGTTACACCTTC; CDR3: CSARGTLANYGYTF
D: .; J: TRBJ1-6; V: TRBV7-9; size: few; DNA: TGTGCCAGCAGCTTAGGGGGTTTGGATTCACCCCTCCACTTT; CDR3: CASSLGGLDSPLHF
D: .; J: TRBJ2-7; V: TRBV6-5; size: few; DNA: TGTGCCAGCAGCCCCTACGTCCGTGGCGAGCAGTACTTC; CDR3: CASSPYVRGEQYF